This T cell receptor (beta chain) was profiled in a study of spatial heterogeneity in lung cancer. The overall study: Alpha-chain sequences were consistently detected less often than beta-chain sequences.

By share, this clonotype counts as medium-sized. The time point was: sample taken at primary tumor resection. Whole RNA was taken from tumor, nontumor lung or frozen PBMC; it was then sequenced unsorted. Samples came from some 71 TRACERx patients with untreated early-stage lung cancer. Individual TCR cDNA molecules each bore their own unique molecular identifier. A single record per CDR3 protein comes from TCRdb applying MiXCR to the 5' RACE reads. The sample has under 11,000 distinct CDR3 sequences, 3.5% to 5% seen once. This sequence originates from a male donor with early-stage non-small cell lung cancer. The starting material was normal lung tissue next to the tumor, obtained at surgery.

The CDR3 sequence: CASSPPGSLAKNIQYF. Written as DNA, the CDR3 is TGTGCCAGCAGCCCACCGGGCTCCCTAGCCAAAAACATTCAGTACTTC. The chain combines TRBV7-9 with TRBJ2-4; no firm D call. The germline V gene encodes CDR1 SEHNR and CDR2 FQNEAQ (reference sequence). CDR3 length equals 16 residues. Deletions cut 5 bases from V and 0 bases from J, with 14 bases between.